This T cell receptor beta chain is from a study of blood T cell repertoires in COVID-19. Study overall: Donors in the United States, Italy and Spain gave samples during acute or convalescent COVID-19. PBMCs, B-cell-depleted T cells, or T cells provided the cDNA or gDNA that made up the material.

Everyone who took part was 18 to 89 years old, and they came from about 25 US areas. Produced via immunoSEQ multiplex PCR; TCRdb's table is partial and in-frame only. Of approximately 350,000 clones in the sample, 80% to 90% are singletons; the top ten hold less than 1.2%. The sequence came from a man aged 18 to 29 who had recovered from COVID-19. Input material: PBMCs or T cells enriched from blood (not recorded which).

The CDR3 sequence: CASRVGAEAFF. The CDR3 DNA is TGTGCCAGCAGGGTTGGGGCAGAAGCTTTCTTT. The chain employs TRBV28 and TRBJ1-1, with a weak D call TRBD1 (5 bases). The germline gives CDR1 MDHEN, CDR2 SYDVKM. V was trimmed by 6 bases and J by 8 bases, leaving 10 bases between them. The CDR3 sequence is 11 residues long. Looking up the rest from reference TRBV28 and TRBJ1-1 gives the full variable domain: DVKVTQSSRYLVKRTGEKVFLECVQDMDHENMFWYRQDPGLGLRLIYFSYDVKMKEKGDIPEGYSVSREKKERFSLILESASTNQTSMYLCASRVGAEAFFGQGTRLTVV.